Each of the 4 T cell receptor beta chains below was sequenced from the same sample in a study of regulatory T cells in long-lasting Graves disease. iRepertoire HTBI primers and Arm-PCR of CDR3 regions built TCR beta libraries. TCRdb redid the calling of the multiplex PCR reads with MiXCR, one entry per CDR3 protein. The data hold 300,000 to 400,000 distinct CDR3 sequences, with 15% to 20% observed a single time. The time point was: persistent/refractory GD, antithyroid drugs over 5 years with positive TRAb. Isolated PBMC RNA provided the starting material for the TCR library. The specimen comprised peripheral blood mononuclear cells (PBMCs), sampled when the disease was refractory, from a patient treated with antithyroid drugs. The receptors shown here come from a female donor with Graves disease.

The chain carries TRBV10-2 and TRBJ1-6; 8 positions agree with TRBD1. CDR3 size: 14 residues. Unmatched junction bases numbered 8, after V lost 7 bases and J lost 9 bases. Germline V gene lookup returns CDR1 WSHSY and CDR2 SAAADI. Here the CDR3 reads CASNTGGPRSPLHF. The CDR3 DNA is TGCGCCAGCAATACAGGGGGGCCACGTTCACCCCTCCACTTT.

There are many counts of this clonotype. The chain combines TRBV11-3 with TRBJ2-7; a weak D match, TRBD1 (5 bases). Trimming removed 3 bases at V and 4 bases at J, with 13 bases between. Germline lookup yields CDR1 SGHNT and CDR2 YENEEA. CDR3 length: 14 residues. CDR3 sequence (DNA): TGTGCCAGCAGCTTTGGCAGGGTGAAATACGAGCAGTACTTC. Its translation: CASSFGRVKYEQYF.

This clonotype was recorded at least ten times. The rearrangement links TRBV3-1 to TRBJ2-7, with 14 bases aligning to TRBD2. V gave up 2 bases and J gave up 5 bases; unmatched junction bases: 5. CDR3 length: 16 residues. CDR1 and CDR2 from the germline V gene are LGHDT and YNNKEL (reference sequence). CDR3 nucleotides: TGTGCCAGCAGCCAACGACTAGCGGGAGGGCCTCACGAGCAGTACTTC. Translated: CASSQRLAGGPHEQYF.

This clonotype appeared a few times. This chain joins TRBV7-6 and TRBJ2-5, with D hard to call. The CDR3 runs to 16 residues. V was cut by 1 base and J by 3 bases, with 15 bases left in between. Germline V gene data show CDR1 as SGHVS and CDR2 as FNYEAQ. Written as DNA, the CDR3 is TGTGCCAGCAGCTTAGTCAGTTCGGGCACTAAAGAGACCCAGTACTTC. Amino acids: CASSLVSSGTKETQYF.